This T cell receptor beta chain was found in a study of shared clonotypes between healthy human individuals. In CD8 memory, CD45RO+ cells were put together with CCR7-negative CD45RA+ TemRA cells. Study-wide results and caveats: Generation probability values for non-shared clonotypes were lower than those for clonotypes shared by all four donors. Measured sharing among donors was expected to vary with sequencing depth.

Notes on this clone: Its antigen is undetermined.

Study processing details: Sequence data from immunoSEQ were junction-only and lacked quality scores; consequently, filtering differed. Profiling relied on immunoSEQ multiplex PCR, and the TCRdb table lists in-frame clones only, not all of them. That table gives V, J and clone size, and the DNA gave D and trimming. The data contain approximately 320,000 clones, 80% to 90% of them singletons. Germline V gives CDR1 ENHRY, CDR2 SYGVKD. V was cut by 3 bases and J by 2 bases, with 8 bases left in between. The CDR3 has 14 amino acids. The source material was memory CD8+ T cells sorted from blood. Subset reported: CD45RO+ cells pooled with CCR7-negative TemRA cells. The TCR was taken from a man between 18 and 35 years old in good health. The J gene is TRBJ2-1, the V gene TRBV10-3; maybe TRBD1 (5 bases). CDR3 in amino acids: CAISDRVPYNEQFF. The CDR3 DNA follows: TGTGCCATCAGTGACAGGGTCCCCTACAATGAGCAGTTCTTC.